This T cell receptor beta chain comes out of a study of regulatory T cells in long-lasting Graves disease. Arm-PCR of CDR3 regions with iRepertoire HTBI primers generated TCR beta libraries. TCRdb fed the multiplex PCR reads into MiXCR, producing one record per CDR3 protein. There are a few hundred thousand distinct CDR3 sequences in the sample; about 12% occur only once, and about 20% lies in the top ten. Points from the study as a whole: Thyroid tissue went unstudied; only peripheral blood was examined. Favored usage of TRBV28, TRBJ1-2 and TRBJ2-5 was recorded in persistent disease.

The time point: newly diagnosed GD, antithyroid drugs for less than 3 months. Scientists built the TCR library using RNA that was extracted from PBMCs. CDR3 length equals 15 residues. V was trimmed by 7 bases and J by 1 base, leaving 16 bases between them. Germline V lookup: CDR1 PRHDT, CDR2 FYEKMQ (reference sequence). In its sample, this clonotype was seen many times. The antigen remains unidentified. The data also belong to a second study, concerning T cells in Graves' hyperthyroidism and ophthalmopathy. This second study says: Most clonotypes expanded in thyroid above 0.001 were likewise present in blood.

The chain recombines TRBV13 with TRBJ1-2, with D perhaps matching TRBD1 (5 bases). This TCR came from a woman in her late teens or twenties with Graves disease. The input for sequencing was peripheral blood mononuclear cells (PBMCs), taken at new diagnosis, from a patient treated with antithyroid drugs. CDR3 sequence (DNA): TGTGCCAGCACGAGGGGCGTATTAGGTAACTATGGCTACACCTTC. It is translated as CASTRGVLGNYGYTF.